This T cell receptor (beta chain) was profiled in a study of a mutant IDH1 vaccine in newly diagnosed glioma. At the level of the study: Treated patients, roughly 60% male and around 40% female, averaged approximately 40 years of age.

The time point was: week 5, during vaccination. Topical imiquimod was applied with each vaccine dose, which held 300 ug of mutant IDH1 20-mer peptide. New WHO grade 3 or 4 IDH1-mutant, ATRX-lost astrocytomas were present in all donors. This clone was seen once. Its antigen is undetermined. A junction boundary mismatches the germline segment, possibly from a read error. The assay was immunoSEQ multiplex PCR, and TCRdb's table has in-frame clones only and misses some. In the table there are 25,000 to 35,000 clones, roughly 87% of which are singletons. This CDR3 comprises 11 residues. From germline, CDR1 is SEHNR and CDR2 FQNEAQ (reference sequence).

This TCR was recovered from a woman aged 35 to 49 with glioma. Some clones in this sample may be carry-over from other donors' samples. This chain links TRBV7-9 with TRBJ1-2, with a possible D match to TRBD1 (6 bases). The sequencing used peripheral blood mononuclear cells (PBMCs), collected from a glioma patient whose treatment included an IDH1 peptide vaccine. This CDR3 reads CASSLSQGIFF. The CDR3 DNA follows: TGTGCCAGCAGCTTATCCCAGGGGATCTTCTTC.